The sequence of this T cell receptor (beta chain) was determined in a study of cytomegalovirus exposure and HLA in healthy donors. Study results and caveats: Accounts indicate the classifier identified cytomegalovirus status with strong specificity and sensitivity. Donor immune exposure was known only as CMV serostatus.

The CDR3 consists of 18 residues. Germline V gene data show CDR1 as SNHLY and CDR2 as FYNNEI. Trimming pared 0 bases from V and 5 bases from J, leaving 22 bases between. With 60 Vbeta and 13 Jbeta primers, the PCR was carried out. Assay: immunoSEQ multiplex PCR; the TCRdb copy retains only in-frame clones and omits some. This sample yields 78,000 or so clones, of which roughly 80% are seen a single time; approximately 2.4% belongs to the top ten. Concerning this clone: Its antigen is not identified.

The sequence derives from a woman aged 50 to 65 in good health and CMV-seronegative. V usage is TRBV2 and J usage is TRBJ1-2, with a possible D match to TRBD1 (6 bases). Sample: PBMCs. The CDR3 region is CASSEAGRAGEGFYGYTF. CDR3 coding DNA: TGTGCCAGCAGTGAAGCGGGTCGGGCAGGGGAGGGTTTTTATGGCTACACCTTC.